This TCR beta chain was obtained from a study of blood T cell repertoires in COVID-19. Unmatched junction bases numbered 6, after V lost 7 bases and J lost 3 bases. The germline CDR1 and CDR2 sequences are SGHTA and FQGNSA. The CDR3 length is 14 residues. Sequencing was performed with immunoSEQ multiplex PCR; in TCRdb, only in-frame clones are kept and a portion is missing. The sample consists of 250,000 to 350,000 clones, about 89% of them appearing once. Sequencing was done on a sample of peripheral blood. The chain is built from TRBV7-2 and TRBJ2-7, with 10 nucleotides matching TRBD2. This sequence originates from a woman aged 25 to 39 with COVID-19, enrolled during active disease. CDR3 coding DNA: TGTGCCAGCATAGAGACTAGCGGGCTCTACGAGCAGTACTTC. Amino acids: CASIETSGLYEQYF.